This TCR beta chain emerged from a study of Ad26.COV2.S vaccination and SARS-CoV-2 variants. Study-level information: Donor got 5x10^10 or 1x10^11 viral particles of Ad26.COV2.S. Regarding the study as a whole: Post-vaccination spike-specific CD8+ and CD4+ T cell responses reportedly had substantial breadth. Spike-specific TCR breadth ran higher among vaccine recipients than placebo recipients.

This CDR3 contains 16 residues. Profiling relied on immunoSEQ multiplex PCR, and the TCRdb table lists in-frame clones only, not all of them. The sample yields 430,000 or so clones, 90% seen once. As to treatment: over 15 received Ad26.COV2.S at low or high dose, single or two shots; 5 received placebo; per-sample allocation not given. Samples were taken on day 63 after the first vaccine or placebo injection. Of note for this clone: The antigen is undetermined.

The sequence derives from a person between 18 and 65 years old who received the Ad26.COV2.S COVID-19 vaccine or a placebo. This chain links TRBV21-1 with TRBJ1-1; TRBD1 was called by the table and not checked on the DNA. TRBV21-1 is shown as a pseudogene. Specimen: peripheral blood, collected in a trial of Ad26.COV2.S vaccine versus placebo. CDR3 sequence: CASSKGAGTGQTEAFF. The DNA of the CDR3 is TGTGCCAGCAGCAAAGGGGCCGGGACGGGACAGACTGAAGCTTTCTTT.